Sequencing of this T cell receptor (beta chain) was carried out in a study of T cell changes during pregnancy in multiple sclerosis (dated by TCRdb to about 2019). A note on the overall study: In women with multiple sclerosis, the researchers looked at how the T cell repertoire shifted as pregnancy progressed.

Inclusive of the bounding cysteine and phenylalanine, the CDR3 is 18 residues long. The DNA shown is the 54-base CDR3, in frame from base 1. Taken from the germline V gene, the CDR1 and CDR2 loops are SGHRS and YFSETQ. The junction carries 32 bases between V and J, which are trimmed by 3 bases and 11 bases respectively. The method was the immunoSEQ multiplex PCR assay. Imported from immuneACCESS, the table was reduced by TCRdb to in-frame sequences with V and J called. These copies leave out some clones; in studies compared against another copy, an unresolved V gene accounts for under half, and the cause of the remainder is not known. The table for this sample lists tens of thousands of clones; under 95% of them were counted only once. The top ten hold 2.5% to 3.5% of the sample. Remarks on this clone: What antigen it recognizes has not been identified. No qualities accompany the bases; no much larger clone lies one base away.

This specimen consisted of CD8+ T cells from peripheral blood mononuclear cells, obtained before pregnancy. The TCR was taken from a female donor with multiple sclerosis, enrolled in a pregnancy study. The rearrangement joined TRBV5-1 to TRBJ1-1, and TRBD1 may be the D gene, going by 5 matching bases. In nucleotides, the sequence is TGCGCCAGCAGCTCAGACCCGATTACAGGCGCCTCCGGGTTAGGGGCTTTCTTT. It is translated as CASSSDPITGASGLGAFF.